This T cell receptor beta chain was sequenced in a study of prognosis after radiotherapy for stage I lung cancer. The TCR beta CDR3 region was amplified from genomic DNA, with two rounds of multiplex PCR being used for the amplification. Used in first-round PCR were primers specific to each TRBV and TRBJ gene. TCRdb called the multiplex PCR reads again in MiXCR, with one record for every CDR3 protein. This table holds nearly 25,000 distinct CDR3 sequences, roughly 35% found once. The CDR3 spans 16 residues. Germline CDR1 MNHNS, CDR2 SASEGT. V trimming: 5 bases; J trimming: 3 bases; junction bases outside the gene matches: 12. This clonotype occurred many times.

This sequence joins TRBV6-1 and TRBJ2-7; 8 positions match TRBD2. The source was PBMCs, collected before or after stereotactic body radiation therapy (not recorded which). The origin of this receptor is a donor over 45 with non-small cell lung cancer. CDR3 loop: CASSPRAAGVFYEQYF. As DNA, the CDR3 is TGTGCCAGCAGTCCCCGGGCAGCGGGAGTCTTCTACGAGCAGTACTTC.